The source of this T cell receptor beta chain is a study of cytomegalovirus exposure and HLA in healthy donors. Overall study findings and caveats: Among TCR beta chains, those listed as cytomegalovirus-associated numbered over 150. It was in a later analysis that TCR association rates were seen to vary by HLA locus, highest for DRB1 and lowest for HLA-C. Cytomegalovirus status was reportedly diagnosed by the classifier with high sensitivity and specificity. A later analysis found common viral pathogens apparently linked to several of the most significant clusters.

The PCR used 60 Vbeta and 13 Jbeta primers. The method was immunoSEQ multiplex PCR; TCRdb's version includes in-frame clones alone and lacks a portion of them. Here the sample spans 70,000 to 100,000 clones, 69% being singletons. Per the germline V gene, CDR1 is SGHNT and CDR2 is YYREEE (reference sequence). This CDR3 is built from 14 residues. Unmatched junction bases numbered 8, after V lost 4 bases and J lost 6 bases. Concerning this clone itself: Its antigen is not identified.

The sequenced sample was PBMCs. The TCR was taken from a man in his fifties in good health and CMV-seronegative. V and J are TRBV5-4 and TRBJ1-1; 8 positions agree with TRBD1. CDR3 DNA: TGTGCCAGCAGCCCGCGTACAGGGGGGCCTGAAGCTTTCTTT. Its protein is CASSPRTGGPEAFF.